This T cell receptor (beta chain) was captured by sequencing in a study of OX40 agonist ivuxolimab in advanced cancers. Study in general: From about 23 to 85 years was the age range, with a mean of around 56 years, and roughly 83% were male.

Clones were sequenced by immunoSEQ multiplex PCR, and TCRdb holds only the in-frame ones, with some missing. This table holds some 70,000 clones, roughly 88% found once. The germline CDR1 and CDR2 sequences are MNHEY and SVGAGI. This CDR3 has 14 amino acids. V lost 0 bases, J lost 11 bases, and 16 bases lay in between. The chain carries TRBV6-5 and TRBJ1-1, with TRBD1 as a possible D gene (5 bases). This receptor was identified in an adult with an advanced solid tumor such as melanoma, head and neck, liver or kidney cancer. The starting material was CD4+ or CD8+ T cells sorted from blood, obtained in a trial of the OX40 agonist ivuxolimab. The CDR3 region has the DNA TGTGCCAGCAGTTACTCGACACAGGTGGGGTCGGCTTTCTTT. Residues: CASSYSTQVGSAFF.